A single sample gave rise to the 2 T cell receptor beta chains below, sequenced in a study of shared clonotypes between healthy human individuals. Using immunoSEQ multiplex PCR, the repertoire was profiled, and TCRdb retains in-frame clones only, with some absent. The sample holds about 230,000 clones, 50% to 75% seen once. Sequences were obtained from memory CD4+ T cells sorted from blood. Regarding subset: CD45RA-negative fraction. Every receptor here comes from a man aged 25 to 45 in good health.

The chain links TRBV7-2 to TRBJ2-5; D is possibly TRBD1 (6 bases). V shed 6 bases and J shed 3 bases, with 14 bases lying between them. Germline V gene sequence: CDR1 SGHTA, CDR2 FQGNSA. The CDR3 sequence is 14 residues long. The CDR3 DNA reads as TGTGCCAGCAGATTGACAGGTGGGAAAGAGACCCAGTACTTC. The encoded protein is CASRLTGGKETQYF.

This clone was found a few times. The chain links TRBV18 to TRBJ2-3; the D gene is possibly TRBD2 (5 bases). The length of the CDR3 is 14 residues. V lost 8 bases and J lost 0, with 12 bases in between. Germline CDR1 reads KGHSH; CDR2 reads LQKENI. The CDR3 coding sequence is TGTGCCAGCCAAGACTACAAAAGCACAGATACGCAGTATTTT. This translates into CASQDYKSTDTQYF.